Following are 14 T cell receptor beta chains from one sample sequenced in a study of response to subunit inactivated influenza vaccine. Each CDR3 protein gets one entry after TCRdb re-called the RT-PCR reads with MiXCR. This table has about 520,000 distinct CDR3 sequences, roughly 9.7% appearing once. Source: PBMCs from blood, taken roughly 46 days after vaccination. All receptors come from a man between 50 and 59 years old who received an inactivated influenza vaccine.

J is TRBJ1-2 and V is TRBV2, with 8 nucleotides matching TRBD1. This CDR3 spans 15 amino acids. V lost 3 bases and J lost 8; bases outside the gene matches: 11. Germline loops: CDR1 SNHLY, CDR2 FYNNEI. CDR3 sequence reads: CASSDATGDVGGYTF. The CDR3 nucleotides read TGTGCCAGCAGTGACGCGACAGGGGATGTGGGAGGCTACACCTTC.

In its sample, this clonotype was seen a few times. The chain recombines TRBV7-9 with TRBJ1-1, with a weak D call TRBD1 (6 bases). The CDR3 covers 17 residues. The germline CDR1 and CDR2 sequences are SEHNR and FQNEAQ (reference sequence). V lost 5 bases and J lost 0, with 19 bases in between. The CDR3 reads CASSPGQSPFMNTEAFF. CDR3 bases: TGTGCCAGCAGCCCCGGACAGTCCCCGTTTATGAACACTGAAGCTTTCTTT.

This chain links TRBV27 with TRBJ2-2; D ambiguous. CDR3 length equals 14 residues. V lost 3 bases to trimming and J lost 6 bases, with 11 bases between them. Germline values: CDR1 MNHEY, CDR2 SMNVEV (reference sequence). The CDR3 nucleotides read TGTGCCAGCAGTTTGCCCTCTCCCTCCGGGGAGCTGTTTTTT. Amino acids: CASSLPSPSGELFF.

The chain is built from TRBV4-2 and TRBJ2-5, with D possibly TRBD2 on 6 matching bases. CDR3 length: 16 amino acids. V was clipped by 4 bases and J by 3 bases, with 18 bases between them. Germline loops: CDR1 LGHNA, CDR2 YNFKEQ. This CDR3 reads CASSPGAGGLKETQYF. CDR3 DNA: TGTGCCAGCAGCCCCGGGGCAGGAGGGCTGAAAGAGACCCAGTACTTC.

This rearrangement joins TRBV6-5 to TRBJ2-7, with D unclear. Germline V CDR1 and CDR2: MNHEY, SVGAGI. The length of the CDR3 is 13 residues. Between the trimmed V and J ends, which lost 2 bases and 0 bases, there was a span of 5 bases. The CDR3 DNA is TGTGCCAGCAGTTACGGATACTCCTACGAGCAGTACTTC. Amino acids: CASSYGYSYEQYF.

This chain links TRBV5-5 with TRBJ1-5; D gene uncertain. Trimming pared 2 bases from V and 5 bases from J, leaving 11 bases between. CDR3 length: 14 residues. The V gene's germline CDR1 is SGHKS and CDR2 YYEKEE (reference sequence). The CDR3 bases are TGTGCCAGCAGCTTTGGCGGCGGAGATCAGCCCCAGCATTTT. Its protein product is CASSFGGGDQPQHF. Variable domain in full (rest from reference TRBV5-5 and TRBJ1-5): DAGVTQSPTHLIKTRGQQVTLRCSPISGHKSVSWYQQVLGQGPQFIFQYYEKEERGRGNFPDRFSARQFPNYSSELNVNALLLGDSALYLCASSFGGGDQPQHFGDGTRLSIL.

The chain couples TRBV7-2 to TRBJ2-5; D is undetermined. This CDR3 contains 14 residues. V was clipped by 7 bases and J by 2 bases, with 14 bases between them. Germline CDR1 reads SGHTA; CDR2 reads FQGNSA. The CDR3 is CASNQGLQQETQYF. Written as DNA, the CDR3 is TGTGCCAGCAACCAAGGGCTCCAACAAGAGACCCAGTACTTC.

The V gene is TRBV7-8, the J gene TRBJ1-2, with D perhaps TRBD1 (6 bases). There are 13 residues in the CDR3. Germline loops: CDR1 SGHVS, CDR2 FQNEAQ. Trimming shortened V by 5 bases and J by 7 bases, and 14 bases separated the two germline ends. CDR3 protein: CASSVDRQLGYTF. As DNA, the CDR3 is TGTGCCAGCAGCGTAGACAGGCAACTTGGCTACACCTTC.

The chain uses TRBV5-1 and TRBJ1-3; D uncertain. V dropped 0 bases and J dropped 0 bases, with 10 bases sitting between them. Germline loops: CDR1 SGHRS, CDR2 YFSETQ. The CDR3 consists of 16 residues. The CDR3 loop is CASSLGAGLSGNTIYF. CDR3 bases: TGCGCCAGCAGCTTGGGGGCAGGCCTCTCTGGAAACACCATATATTTT.

This clonotype showed up just a few times. The chain is built from TRBV7-9 and TRBJ2-1; 12 bases align to TRBD2. The CDR3 contains 15 residues. The germline V gene encodes CDR1 SEHNR and CDR2 FQNEAQ (reference sequence). The V and J ends lost 6 bases and 8 bases, in that order; junction bases with no gene match: 8. The CDR3 DNA reads TGTGCCAGCAGTTACGGACTAGCGGGACGATATGAGCAGTTCTTC. Amino acid sequence: CASSYGLAGRYEQFF.

The V and J genes are TRBV29-1 and TRBJ2-7; D perhaps matches TRBD1 (5 bases). Trimming took 7 bases from V and 4 from J, leaving 17 bases between them. This CDR3 spans 13 amino acids. Germline V gives CDR1 SQVTM, CDR2 ANQGSEA. CDR3 region: CSAVDSAEYEQYF. The CDR3 DNA sequence: TGCAGCGCTGTTGACAGCGCGGAGTACGAGCAGTACTTC.

This clonotype turned up a few times. The rearrangement joins TRBV7-2 to TRBJ2-7; maybe TRBD2 (5 bases). CDR3 length equals 15 residues. Looked up from germline, CDR1 is SGHTA and CDR2 is FQGNSA. V lost 0 bases to trimming and J lost 5 bases, with 14 bases between them. CDR3 sequence: CASSLARARTHEQYF. CDR3 DNA sequence: TGTGCCAGCAGCTTAGCGCGGGCTAGAACCCACGAGCAGTACTTC.

This clonotype came up a few times. CDR3 sequence: CASSYSYSVQSPLHF. Here the CDR3 DNA reads TGTGCCAGCAGTTATTCATATTCGGTTCAGTCACCCCTCCACTTT. This chain joins TRBV6-5 and TRBJ1-6; D is unresolved. Trimming removed 3 bases from V and 10 bases from J, with 16 bases in between. The CDR3 runs 15 residues. The V gene's germline CDR1 is MNHEY and CDR2 SVGAGI.

To note about this clonotype: One junction end disagrees with the germline gene, perhaps due to a read error. This chain connects TRBV7-9 to TRBJ1-5; tentative D call: TRBD1 (5 bases). The CDR3 spans 16 residues. CDR1 is SEHNR, CDR2 FQNEAQ, per germline (reference sequence). In DNA form, the CDR3 reads TGTGCCAGCAGCTCCCTCCTCGACAGTAGCGATCAGCCCCAGCATTTT. Translated: CASSSLLDSSDQPQHF.